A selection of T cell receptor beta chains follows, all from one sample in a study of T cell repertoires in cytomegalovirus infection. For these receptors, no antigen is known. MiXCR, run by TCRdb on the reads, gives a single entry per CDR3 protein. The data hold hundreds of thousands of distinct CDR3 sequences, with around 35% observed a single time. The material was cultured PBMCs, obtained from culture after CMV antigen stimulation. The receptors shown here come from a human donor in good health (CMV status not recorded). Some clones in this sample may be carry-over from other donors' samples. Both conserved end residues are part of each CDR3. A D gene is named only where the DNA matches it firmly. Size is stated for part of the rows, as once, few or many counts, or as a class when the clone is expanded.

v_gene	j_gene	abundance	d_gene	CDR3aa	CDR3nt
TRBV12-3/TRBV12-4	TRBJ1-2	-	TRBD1	CASSRVDRSYGYTF	TGTGCCAGCAGCCGGGTGGACAGGTCCTATGGCTACACCTTC
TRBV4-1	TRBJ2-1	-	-	CASSQEQGYNEQFF	TGCGCCAGCAGCCAAGAGCAGGGGTACAATGAGCAGTTCTTC
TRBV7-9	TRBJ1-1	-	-	CASSLSITEAFF	TGTGCCAGCAGCTTAAGTATAACTGAAGCTTTCTTT
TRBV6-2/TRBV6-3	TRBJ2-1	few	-	CASRRFGGSYNEQFF	TGTGCCAGCCGAAGATTTGGGGGCTCCTACAATGAGCAGTTCTTC
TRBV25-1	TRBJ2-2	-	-	CASKGAGELFF	TGTGCCAGCAAAGGCGCCGGGGAGCTGTTTTTT
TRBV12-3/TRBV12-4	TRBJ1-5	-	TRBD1	CASSHRTGGNQPQHF	TGTGCCAGCAGTCATCGGACAGGGGGCAATCAGCCCCAGCATTTT
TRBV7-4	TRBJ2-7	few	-	CASSPDGAYEQYF	TGTGCCAGCAGCCCCGACGGGGCCTACGAGCAGTACTTC
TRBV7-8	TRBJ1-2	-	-	CASSSSLQNYGYTF	TGTGCCAGCAGCTCTAGCCTCCAGAACTATGGCTACACCTTC
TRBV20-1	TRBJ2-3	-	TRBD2	CSITSGGYYSTDTQYF	TGCAGTATAACTAGCGGGGGGTATTATAGCACAGATACGCAGTATTTT
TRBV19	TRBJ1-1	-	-	CASSMAPGRRGYTEAFF	TGTGCCAGTAGTATGGCGCCGGGGCGTAGGGGATACACTGAAGCTTTCTTT
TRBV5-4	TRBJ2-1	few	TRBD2	CASNAGGREQFF	TGTGCCAGCAACGCGGGGGGGCGTGAGCAGTTCTTC
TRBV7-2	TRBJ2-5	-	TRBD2	CASSSGLAGSGTQYF	TGTGCCAGCAGCTCAGGACTAGCGGGGTCGGGGACCCAGTACTTC
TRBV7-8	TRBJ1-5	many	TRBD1	CASGPQGRFGNQPQHF	TGTGCCAGCGGACCACAGGGGAGGTTCGGCAATCAGCCCCAGCATTTT
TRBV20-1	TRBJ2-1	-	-	CSARDRSSAHGGEQFF	TGCAGTGCTAGAGATCGGTCTAGCGCCCATGGGGGTGAGCAGTTCTTC
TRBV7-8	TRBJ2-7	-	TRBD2	CASSGLAGGKYYEQYF	TGTGCCTCGTCGGGGCTAGCGGGGGGTAAATACTACGAGCAGTACTTC
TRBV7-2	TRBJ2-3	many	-	CASSSVRATQYF	TGTGCCAGCAGCTCGGTCCGAGCGACGCAGTATTTT
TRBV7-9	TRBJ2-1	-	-	CASSLLGRVGLLEQFF	TGTGCCAGCAGCTTATTGGGCCGCGTCGGTCTACTTGAGCAGTTCTTC
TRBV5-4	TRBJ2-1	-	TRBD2	CASSLIASGAYNEQFF	TGTGCCAGCAGCTTGATAGCTAGCGGGGCCTACAATGAGCAGTTCTTC
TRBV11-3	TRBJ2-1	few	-	CASGLMGAGSYNEQFF	TGTGCCAGCGGTCTAATGGGGGCCGGGTCCTACAATGAGCAGTTCTTC
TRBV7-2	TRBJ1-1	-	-	CASSLDSPYTEAFF	TGTGCCAGCAGCTTAGATTCACCTTACACTGAAGCTTTCTTT
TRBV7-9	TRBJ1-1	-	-	CASSLGLGPNTEAFF	TGTGCCAGCAGCTTAGGTTTGGGGCCGAACACTGAAGCTTTCTTT
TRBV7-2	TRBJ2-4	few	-	CASSLARRTDIQYF	TGTGCCAGCAGCTTAGCGCGGAGGACAGACATTCAGTACTTC
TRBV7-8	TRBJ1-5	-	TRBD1	CASSPYRGLSNQPQHF	TGTGCCAGCAGCCCATACAGGGGATTGAGCAATCAGCCCCAGCATTTT
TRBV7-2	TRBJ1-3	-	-	CASSSRGQAGNTIYF	TGTGCCAGCAGCTCAAGAGGCCAGGCTGGAAACACCATATATTTT
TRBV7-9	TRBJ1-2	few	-	CASSPSLGVDGYTF	TGTGCCAGCAGCCCGAGCCTCGGGGTGGATGGCTACACCTTC
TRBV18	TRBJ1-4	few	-	CASSPGMSATNEKLFF	TGTGCCAGCTCACCAGGGATGAGTGCAACTAATGAAAAACTGTTTTTT
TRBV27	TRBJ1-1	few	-	CASSFDSLTTEAFF	TGTGCCAGCAGTTTCGACAGCCTGACGACTGAAGCTTTCTTT
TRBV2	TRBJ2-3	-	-	CASSEERDTQYF	TGTGCCAGCAGTGAAGAGAGGGATACGCAGTATTTT
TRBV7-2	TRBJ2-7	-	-	CASSLFSRVEQYF	TGTGCCAGCAGCTTGTTCAGCCGCGTTGAGCAGTACTTC
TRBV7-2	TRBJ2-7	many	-	CASSTREYEQYF	TGTGCCAGCAGCACCCGAGAATACGAGCAGTACTTC
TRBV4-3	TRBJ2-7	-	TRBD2	CASSQSLAGGGIEQYF	TGCGCCAGCAGCCAATCCCTAGCGGGAGGAGGAATAGAGCAGTACTTC
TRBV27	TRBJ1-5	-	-	CASSFGADQPQHF	TGTGCCAGCAGTTTCGGAGCGGATCAGCCCCAGCATTTT
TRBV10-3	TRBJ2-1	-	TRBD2	CAISESRGADNEQFF	TGTGCCATCAGTGAGTCGCGGGGGGCCGACAATGAGCAGTTCTTC
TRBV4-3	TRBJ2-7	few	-	CASSQGGEAQYF	TGCGCCAGCAGCCAGGGCGGAGAGGCGCAGTACTTC
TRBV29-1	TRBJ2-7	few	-	CSVARGGPSYEQYF	TGCAGCGTTGCCCGGGGTGGTCCGTCGTACGAGCAGTACTTC
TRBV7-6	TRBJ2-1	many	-	CASSLTGSSSYNEQFF	TGTGCCAGCAGCTTAACTGGTAGCTCCTCCTACAATGAGCAGTTCTTC
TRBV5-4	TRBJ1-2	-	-	CASSGRSNYGYTF	TGTGCCAGCAGCGGTAGGTCAAACTATGGCTACACCTTC
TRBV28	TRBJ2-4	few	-	CASSLIAKNIQYF	TGTGCCAGCAGTTTGATAGCCAAAAACATTCAGTACTTC
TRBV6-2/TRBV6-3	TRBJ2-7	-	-	CASSYEGGPRYEQYF	TGTGCCAGCAGTTACGAGGGGGGACCAAGATACGAGCAGTACTTC
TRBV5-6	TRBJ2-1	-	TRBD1	CASSPRGGDSSYNEQFF	TGTGCCAGCAGTCCCCGAGGGGGCGATAGCTCCTACAATGAGCAGTTCTTC
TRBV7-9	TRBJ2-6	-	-	CASSLESGVTSYSGANVLTF	TGTGCCAGCAGCTTAGAGTCAGGGGTCACCTCTTATTCTGGGGCCAACGTCCTGACTTTC
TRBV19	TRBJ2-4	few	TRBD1	CASSTIYFRGLAKNIQYF	TGTGCCAGTAGTACCATCTATTTTAGGGGGCTAGCCAAAAACATTCAGTACTTC
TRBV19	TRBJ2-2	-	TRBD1	CASRRTGVGELFF	TGTGCCAGTAGGAGGACAGGGGTCGGGGAGCTGTTTTTT
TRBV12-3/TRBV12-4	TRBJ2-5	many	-	CASSPSGKQETQYF	TGTGCCAGCAGTCCCTCAGGGAAGCAAGAGACCCAGTACTTC
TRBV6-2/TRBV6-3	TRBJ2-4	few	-	CASRERSGIQYF	TGTGCCAGCAGGGAGCGGTCGGGCATTCAGTACTTC
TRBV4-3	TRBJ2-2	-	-	CASSHLPPGELFF	TGCGCCAGCAGCCATCTTCCCCCCGGGGAGCTGTTTTTT
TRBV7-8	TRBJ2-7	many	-	CASSLVRAQPYEQYF	TGTGCCAGCAGCTTAGTACGGGCGCAGCCCTACGAGCAGTACTTC
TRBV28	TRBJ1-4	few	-	CASRAQAGATNEKLFF	TGTGCCAGCAGGGCGCAGGCGGGCGCAACTAATGAAAAACTGTTTTTT
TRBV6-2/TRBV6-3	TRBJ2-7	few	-	CASSEGGPTLYEQYF	TGTGCCAGCTCCGAAGGGGGGCCCACACTCTACGAGCAGTACTTC
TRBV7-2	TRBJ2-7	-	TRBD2	CASSRTSAEGYEQYF	TGTGCCAGCAGTCGGACTAGCGCAGAGGGTTACGAGCAGTACTTC
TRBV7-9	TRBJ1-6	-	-	CASSPSGGEDSPLHF	TGTGCCAGCAGCCCTAGTGGAGGGGAGGACTCACCCCTCCACTTT
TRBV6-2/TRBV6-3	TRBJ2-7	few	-	CATAGSSYEQYF	TGTGCTACGGCGGGGAGCTCCTACGAGCAGTACTTC
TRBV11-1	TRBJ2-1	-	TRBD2	CASSFLPPLGTSGDNEQFF	TGTGCCAGCAGCTTTTTGCCGCCGCTCGGGACTAGCGGGGACAATGAGCAGTTCTTC
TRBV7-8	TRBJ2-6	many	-	CASSPTWQGGANVLTF	TGTGCCAGCAGTCCGACATGGCAGGGAGGGGCCAACGTCCTGACTTTC
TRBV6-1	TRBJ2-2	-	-	CASRTPGDGELFF	TGTGCCAGCAGGACCCCGGGCGACGGGGAGCTGTTTTTT